This passage covers 28 T cell receptor beta chains from one sample sequenced in a study of a mutant IDH1 vaccine in newly diagnosed glioma. Regarding time point: week 5, during vaccination. Doses comprised 300 ug of mutant IDH1 20-mer peptide each, plus topical imiquimod. Profiled with immunoSEQ multiplex PCR; TCRdb holds only in-frame clones, not every one. The repertoire includes fewer than 40,000 clones, roughly 74% of them detected once, and around 6% sits in the top ten. The antigens these receptors bind are not known. Sequences were derived from PBMCs, sampled from a glioma patient whose treatment included an IDH1 peptide vaccine. The receptors stem from a man aged 35 to 55 with glioma.

The chain couples TRBV6-5 to TRBJ2-1; no definite D call. This CDR3 spans 13 amino acids. Trimming took 2 bases from V and 8 from J, leaving 10 bases between them. The germline gives CDR1 MNHEY, CDR2 SVGAGI. CDR3 bases: TGTGCCAGCAGTTACGGCGGATTTGATGAGCAGTTCTTC. Protein product: CASSYGGFDEQFF.

The chain links TRBV7-8 to TRBJ2-5; 12 nucleotides align to TRBD2. Germline assignment: CDR1 SGHVS and CDR2 FQNEAQ. The CDR3 spans 18 residues. Trimming at V came to 1 base and at J to 5 bases, leaving 11 bases not matched to a gene. CDR3 nucleotides: TGTGCCAGCAGCTTAGGCCTAGCGGGGGGGCCTCTCTCCGAGACCCAGTACTTC. Residues: CASSLGLAGGPLSETQYF. Complete variable domain (other parts from reference TRBV7-8 and TRBJ2-5): GAGVSQSPRYKVAKRGQDVALRCDPISGHVSLFWYQQALGQGPEFLTYFQNEAQLDKSGLPSDRFFAERPEGSVSTLKIQRTQQEDSAVYLCASSLGLAGGPLSETQYFGPGTRLLVL.

The chain has TRBV5-4 and TRBJ2-5; D is unresolved. The CDR3 totals 15 residues. The germline V gene encodes CDR1 SGHNT and CDR2 YYREEE (reference sequence). Trimming stripped 4 bases from V and 2 bases from J, with 15 bases between. As DNA, the CDR3 is TGTGCCAGCAGCGTAAAGGGTAGACGGCAAGAGACCCAGTACTTC. Translating gives CASSVKGRRQETQYF. Using reference TRBV5-4 and TRBJ2-5 for the parts outside the CDR3, the full variable domain is ETGVTQSPTHLIKTRGQQVTLRCSSQSGHNTVSWYQQALGQGPQFIFQYYREEENGRGNFPPRFSGLQFPNYSSELNVNALELDDSALYLCASSVKGRRQETQYFGPGTRLLVL.

This clone was observed a few times. The chain joins TRBV2 to TRBJ1-1; D is perhaps TRBD1 (5 bases). This CDR3 region has 15 residues. Trimming stripped 3 bases from V and 0 bases from J, with 11 bases between. The V gene's germline CDR1 is SNHLY and CDR2 FYNNEI. The CDR3, as DNA: TGTGCCAGCAGTGAGCAGGGCACTATGAACACTGAAGCTTTCTTT. Translation gives CASSEQGTMNTEAFF.

This chain joins TRBV19 and TRBJ2-3; D uncertain. CDR1 and CDR2 (germline): LNHDA, SQIVND (reference sequence). The CDR3 has 12 amino acids. Trimming cost V 4 bases and J 4 bases, with 6 bases left between them. In DNA form, the CDR3 reads TGTGCCAGTAGTAAAAACTCAGATACGCAGTATTTT. Protein sequence: CASSKNSDTQYF.

In its sample, this clone was seen a few times. The V gene is TRBV29-1, the J gene TRBJ2-5; 9 nucleotides align to TRBD1. Trimming cost V 6 bases and J 5 bases; bases outside gene matches: 4. The length of the CDR3 is 12 residues. In germline, CDR1 is SQVTM, CDR2 ANQGSEA. The CDR3 is CSVRTGVETQYF. The CDR3 nucleotides read TGCAGCGTCAGGACAGGGGTGGAGACCCAGTACTTC.

The genes are TRBV5-5 and TRBJ1-5, with D perhaps matching TRBD1 (5 bases). Germline values: CDR1 SGHKS, CDR2 YYEKEE (reference sequence). The CDR3 contains 14 residues. Trimming stripped 4 bases from V and 7 bases from J, with 15 bases between. The CDR3 is CASSVRGSNQPQHF. In DNA, the CDR3 is TGTGCCAGCAGCGTGCGGGGCTCCAACCAGCCCCAGCATTTT.

DNA of the CDR3: TGTGCCAGCTCACCACCGAAGGGAGCCGCCTACGAGCAGTACTTC. This translates into CASSPPKGAAYEQYF. The chain uses TRBV18 and TRBJ2-7, with D possibly TRBD2 on 5 matching bases. The CDR3 is 15 amino acids. Germline-derived CDR1 and CDR2 are KGHSH and LQKENI. V shed 0 bases and J shed 2 bases, with 11 bases lying between them.

The J gene is TRBJ1-2, the V gene TRBV5-1, with TRBD1 matching 8 bases. This CDR3 is 13 amino acids long. Unmatched junction bases numbered 2, after V lost 4 bases and J lost 3 bases. Germline-derived CDR1 and CDR2 are SGHRS and YFSETQ. The CDR3 is CASSPTGDYGYTF. CDR3 bases: TGCGCCAGCAGCCCGACAGGGGACTATGGCTACACCTTC.

This clone is medium-sized by share. V gene TRBV5-5 combines with J gene TRBJ2-7; perhaps D is TRBD1 or TRBD2 (6 bases each). The germline V gene encodes CDR1 SGHKS and CDR2 YYEKEE (reference sequence). This CDR3 has 13 amino acids. The V gene lost 1 base and the J gene lost 4 bases, with 9 bases spanning the gap. The CDR3 reads CASSLTGRYEQYF. The CDR3 bases are TGTGCCAGCAGCTTGACAGGGAGGTACGAGCAGTACTTC.

J is TRBJ1-2 and V is TRBV10-3; TRBD1 might be the D (5 bases). This CDR3 is 14 amino acids long. Germline CDR1 ENHRY, CDR2 SYGVKD. V was trimmed by 1 base and J by 5 bases, leaving 11 bases between them. The CDR3 is CAISEWEQAYGYTF. The CDR3 DNA reads as TGTGCCATCAGTGAGTGGGAACAGGCTTATGGCTACACCTTC.

The chain is built from TRBV19 and TRBJ1-1; TRBD1 might be the D (5 bases). V lost 6 bases, J lost 4 bases, and 18 bases lay in between. This CDR3 is 15 amino acids long. Germline V gene sequence: CDR1 LNHDA, CDR2 SQIVND (reference sequence). CDR3 coding DNA: TGTGCCAGTAGCCCCTATGAGGGACGGCGCACTGAAGCTTTCTTT. Protein product: CASSPYEGRRTEAFF.

The CDR3 sequence is CASSESPTGTNSPLHF. DNA of the CDR3: TGCGCCAGCAGTGAGTCCCCTACAGGGACTAACTCACCCCTCCACTTT. The chain is built from TRBV10-1 and TRBJ1-6; TRBD1 is a possible D gene (6 bases). Trimming stripped 0 bases from V and 10 bases from J, with 16 bases between. This CDR3 is built from 16 residues. Germline CDR1 reads WNHNN; CDR2 reads SYGVQD (reference sequence).

The chain has TRBV5-1 and TRBJ1-1; the D gene is possibly TRBD1 (5 bases). The CDR3 covers 13 residues. Deletions cut 0 bases from V and 7 bases from J, with 10 bases between. Germline CDR1 SGHRS, CDR2 YFSETQ. CDR3 residues: CASSLGDGYEAFF. DNA of the CDR3: TGCGCCAGCAGCTTGGGGGACGGTTATGAAGCTTTCTTT.

The gene calls are TRBV10-3 and TRBJ1-4; no clear D. Germline V gives CDR1 ENHRY, CDR2 SYGVKD. V lost 0 bases and J lost 7, with 3 bases in between. CDR3 length: 12 amino acids. The CDR3 loop reads CAISESSEKLFF. Here the CDR3 DNA reads TGTGCCATCAGTGAGTCGAGTGAAAAACTGTTTTTT.

The genes are TRBV5-6 and TRBJ2-2; D possibly corresponds to TRBD1 (6 bases). The germline V gene has CDR1 SGHDT and CDR2 YYEEEE. The CDR3 sequence is 15 residues long. V lost 3 bases and J lost 4, with 13 bases in between. CDR3 nucleotides: TGTGCCAGCAGCTCCGACAGGCGGCGCACCGGGGAGCTGTTTTTT. The encoded protein is CASSSDRRRTGELFF.

The V and J genes are TRBV7-2 and TRBJ2-2; 8 nucleotides agree with TRBD1. This CDR3 is built from 16 residues. Trimming removed 2 bases from V and 2 bases from J; junction bases left unmatched: 4. Germline V gene sequence: CDR1 SGHTA, CDR2 FQGNSA. The CDR3 reads CASSLQGALNTGELFF. The DNA for the CDR3 is TGTGCCAGCAGCTTACAGGGGGCTCTAAACACCGGGGAGCTGTTTTTT. The full variable domain, with the rest looked up from reference TRBV7-2 and TRBJ2-2, is GAGVSQSPSNKVTEKGKDVELRCDPISGHTALYWYRQSLGQGLEFLIYFQGNSAPDKSGLPSDRFSAERTGGSVSTLTIQRTQQEDSAVYLCASSLQGALNTGELFFGEGSRLTVL.

The chain has TRBV5-4 and TRBJ1-1, with 9 bases lining up with TRBD1. Trimming cost V 6 bases and J 5 bases; bases outside gene matches: 5. CDR1 and CDR2 (germline): SGHNT, YYREEE (reference sequence). The CDR3 is 13 amino acids. The CDR3 DNA reads TGTGCCAGCACGGGACAGGGTAGTACTGAAGCTTTCTTT. Protein sequence: CASTGQGSTEAFF. The whole variable domain, filled in from reference TRBV5-4 and TRBJ1-1, reads ETGVTQSPTHLIKTRGQQVTLRCSSQSGHNTVSWYQQALGQGPQFIFQYYREEENGRGNFPPRFSGLQFPNYSSELNVNALELDDSALYLCASTGQGSTEAFFGQGTRLTVV.

The rearrangement links TRBV12-5 to TRBJ2-2, with a tentative D call TRBD1 (6 bases). V gave up 5 bases and J gave up 2 bases, with 15 bases separating them. The CDR3 spans 16 residues. The germline gives CDR1 LGHNT, CDR2 FRNRAP. CDR3 sequence: CASGPRLQGNTGELFF. As DNA, the CDR3 is TGTGCTAGTGGTCCGAGGCTACAGGGTAACACCGGGGAGCTGTTTTTT.

The chain couples TRBV5-1 to TRBJ2-2; D is unclear. The CDR3 has 13 amino acids. The V end was cut by 0 bases, the J end by 8 bases, with 8 bases between. Germline V gives CDR1 SGHRS, CDR2 YFSETQ. The CDR3, as DNA: TGCGCCAGCAGCTTGGGGTACTCGGGGGAGCTGTTTTTT. Protein sequence: CASSLGYSGELFF.

The chain employs TRBV18 and TRBJ1-1; TRBD1 agrees at 7 bases. CDR1 KGHSH and CDR2 LQKENI come from the germline V gene. The CDR3 runs to 13 residues. The ends lost 3 bases at V and 7 bases at J; junction bases unmatched: 5. CDR3 sequence (DNA): TGTGCCAGCTCACCGGGACAGACGTTTGAAGCTTTCTTT. Residues: CASSPGQTFEAFF.

The V and J genes are TRBV5-6 and TRBJ1-3; no clear D. The CDR3 is 14 amino acids. Trimming pared 4 bases from V and 4 bases from J, leaving 12 bases between. CDR1 SGHDT and CDR2 YYEEEE come from the germline V gene. This CDR3 reads CASSRASTGNTIYF. The CDR3 DNA follows: TGTGCCAGCAGCAGGGCTTCGACAGGAAACACCATATATTTT.

The chain couples TRBV7-3 to TRBJ2-1, with 9 bases identical to TRBD2. This CDR3 has 16 residues. Germline CDR1 and CDR2: SGHTA and FQGTGA. The J segment lost 6 bases and the V segment lost 5 bases, leaving 11 bases of the junction unmatched. CDR3 coding DNA: TGTGCCAGCAGCCGCGACGGGCTAGCGGGGACCAATGAGCAGTTCTTC. It translates to CASSRDGLAGTNEQFF.

The chain links TRBV18 to TRBJ1-4; TRBD1 might be the D (5 bases). Germline V gene data show CDR1 as KGHSH and CDR2 as LQKENI. The CDR3 sequence is 15 residues long. The ends were cut back, 0 bases at V and 4 bases at J, with 9 bases in the middle. CDR3 DNA: TGTGCCAGCTCACCACCAGGGACCGATAATGAAAAACTGTTTTTT. Protein: CASSPPGTDNEKLFF. The entire variable domain, with the rest obtained from reference TRBV18 and TRBJ1-4, is as follows: NAGVMQNPRHLVRRRGQEARLRCSPMKGHSHVYWYRQLPEEGLKFMVYLQKENIIDESGMPKERFSAEFPKEGPSILRIQQVVRGDSAAYFCASSPPGTDNEKLFFGSGTQLSVL.

The CDR3 loop is CASSLGTGEDGYTF. CDR3 bases: TGTGCCAGCAGCCTAGGGACAGGGGAGGATGGCTACACCTTC. The V and J genes are TRBV7-9 and TRBJ1-2; 10 positions match TRBD1. The CDR3 sequence is 14 residues long. Germline V gene data show CDR1 as SEHNR and CDR2 as FQNEAQ (reference sequence). The trim removed 5 bases at V and 6 bases at J, leaving 6 bases unmatched.

This clone was recorded a few times. This chain joins TRBV19 and TRBJ1-5; 8 bases align to TRBD1. Germline trimming cut 5 bases from V and 4 bases from J; bases unmatched to any gene: 7. Germline V gene data show CDR1 as LNHDA and CDR2 as SQIVND (reference sequence). The CDR3 totals 15 residues. CDR3 sequence: CASSYDRGRNQPQHF. The CDR3 DNA reads TGTGCCAGTAGTTACGACAGGGGAAGGAATCAGCCCCAGCATTTT.

As DNA, the CDR3 is TGTGCCAGCAGCCATCGAGGGGGAAGTGAGACCCAGTACTTC. Translated, it gives CASSHRGGSETQYF. J is TRBJ2-5 and V is TRBV7-9; possible D gene TRBD1, 6 bases. V dropped 5 bases and J dropped 5 bases, with 15 bases sitting between them. The CDR3 loop spans 14 amino acids. CDR1 and CDR2 (germline): SEHNR, FQNEAQ (reference sequence).

This chain joins TRBV9 and TRBJ1-1; 9 bases align to TRBD1. V was pared by 4 bases and J by 1 base, with 8 bases of the junction left unmatched. Looked up from germline, CDR1 is SGDLS and CDR2 is YYNGEE. The CDR3 runs 16 residues. The CDR3 nucleotides are TGTGCCAGCAGCCCAGGGACAGGGCTGTCGAACACTGAAGCTTTCTTT. This encodes CASSPGTGLSNTEAFF.